Sequencing of this T cell receptor (beta chain) was carried out in a study of blood T cell repertoires in COVID-19 (TCRdb year 2020). For the wider study: Collaborator samples came from the United States, Italy and Spain and covered acute and convalescent phases of COVID-19. The dataset comprised deeply sampled blood TCRbeta repertoires from subjects exposed to, actively infected with, or recovered from COVID-19. The prospective study material was composed of cDNA or gDNA derived from T cells, B-cell-depleted T cells, or PBMCs. HLA class I and class II types, where available, came from metadata supplied by the sample provider rather than from assay-based typing. A freely available public database, intended as a resource for researchers studying the immune response to SARS-CoV-2, is where the repertoires were released. Samples were obtained from the ongoing ImmuneRACE study (first 160 participants) and from approximately 1,200 subjects provided by 6 global collaborators. Sample metadata almost always included a de-identified subject ID, COVID-19 status, age in years and sex. The research as a whole found: How much clinical and demographic metadata was included differed by source and by participant, and the metadata was provided uncurated.

Each collaborating institution followed its own protocols to collect whole blood in K2EDTA tubes. For TCRbeta analysis, collaborators shipped samples as frozen whole blood, isolated PBMCs, or DNA extracted from either of those sample types. As to this clone: Its recognized antigen is unknown. The sample holds no much larger clone one base away, and base qualities are not on file.

TCRbeta CDR3 regions were amplified from genomic DNA using the immunoSEQ Assay, a bias-controlled multiplex PCR. The study's own analysis went as follows. The number of nucleated cells in each sample was estimated by amplification of reference gene primers within the assay. Sequence reads were collapsed and filtered to measure the absolute abundance of every unique TCRbeta CDR3 rearrangement. Productive Simpson clonality was computed per sample as the square root of Simpson's diversity index over productive rearrangements. TCRdb provides this immuneACCESS table in a form limited to in-frame rearrangements. Some clones are lacking; in checked studies, under half of them reflect an unresolved V gene, and why the rest are absent is not known. V, J and clone size were drawn from that table, and D and trimming were deduced from the DNA. For this sample there are 60,000 or so clones; roughly 93% appear just once. Clones ranked in the top ten supply approximately 1.6% of the sample.

Based on the germline V gene, the CDR1 and CDR2 sequences are MDHEN and SYDVKM. The V end loses 8 bases and the J end loses 6 bases, and a stretch of 11 bases separates them. The CDR3 goes from the cysteine to the phenylalanine over 12 residues. CDR3 DNA only is kept here, 36 bases in frame from base 1. The sample comprised peripheral blood. This TCR derives from a human donor in a cohort sampled during active COVID-19. The chain is made from TRBV28 and TRBJ1-5, with no D gene named confidently. The CDR3 protein is CASQFASQPQHF. In nucleotide form, the sequence is TGTGCCAGCCAGTTCGCAAGTCAGCCCCAGCATTTT.